The rows below give T cell receptor beta chains drawn from one sample of a study of blood T cell repertoires in COVID-19. Method: immunoSEQ multiplex PCR; TCRdb's copy keeps in-frame clones and lacks some. The table includes under 200,000 clones, roughly four fifths detected once. Sequencing was done on a sample of peripheral blood. Receptors originate from a middle-aged woman with acute or convalescent COVID-19. Both conserved end residues are part of each CDR3.

v_call | cdr3_aa
TRBV28 | CASSFGDRAEAFF
TRBV18 | CASSPQGFSGANVLTF
TRBV18 | CASSLRQLVDEQFF
TRBV30 | CAWSRGFYGYTF
TRBV28 | CASSSRTESSYEQYF
TRBV7-9 | CASNDRGVYNEQFF
TRBV12-5 | CASGLGRFGNEQFF
TRBV19 | CASKTVYQPQHF
TRBV5-1 | CASRSDLQGPYGYTF
TRBV30 | CAWSDRGSTEAFF
TRBV18 | CASSPGTGANGYTF
TRBV6-5 | CASSLTGRSEAFF
TRBV19 | CASSPTSRTDTQYF
TRBV14 | CASSLPGWDTEAFF
TRBV3-1/TRBV3-2 | CASSQGPGMGNQPQHF
TRBV15 | CATSRGLAERGNEQFF
TRBV27 | CASSFFPPYEQYF
TRBV4-2 | CASSQQGGSNQPQHF
TRBV28 | CASSLFLAANYEQYF
TRBV24-1 | CATSDLRSSGNTIYF
TRBV9 | CASSSGGTGGGYNGYTF
TRBV6-5 | CASSLSSGTEAFF
TRBV7-2 | CASSRTSGETQYF
TRBV24-1 | CATSDTGTSGLGEQFF
TRBV19 | CASSSSGYEQYF
TRBV28 | CASSSAGTLSDTQYF
TRBV5-4 | CASSLGLAKDTQYF
TRBV10-3 | CAISESGGGNSNQPQHF
TRBV7-2 | CASSLVSGTQETQYF
TRBV18 | CASSPSLVQGENQPQHF
TRBV27 | CASTVGMGAEAFF
TRBV6-1 | CASSEWSSTGELFF
TRBV28 | CASGGMEPRHETQYF
TRBV7-8 | CASSSWDRGSPLHF
TRBV14 | CATGQGANEKLFF
TRBV28 | CASSRGGSMETQYF
TRBV4-2 | CASSGGSTDTQYF
TRBV3-1/TRBV3-2 | CASSPHSYEQYF
TRBV7-2 | CASSLEQGGLNEKLFF
TRBV5-5 | CASSLAQGTDTQYF
TRBV2 | CASSPHKLAGHTGELFF
TRBV2 | CASFPGTGPEKLFF
TRBV28 | CASSSQNRGIRETQYF
TRBV15 | CATSPSGLNEKLFF
TRBV27 | CASSRTSGREQYF
TRBV11-3 | CASSFSGTHNEQFF
TRBV6-6 | CASSSDGDTEAFF
TRBV5-1 | CASSFRSSGNDEQFF
TRBV18 | CASSPKQGSGNTIYF
TRBV2 | CASSRGRSNEQFF
TRBV9 | CASRGQGGETQYF
TRBV10-3 | CAIRGGTLNYGYTF
TRBV7-3 | CASSPQGGQGYGYTF
TRBV5-1 | CASSATPGTGGGEQYF
TRBV12-5 | CASGRGQAGTDTQYF